Listed below are T cell receptor beta chains from one sample, sequenced in a study of vaccination and CD4 T cells after COVID-19. TCRdb ran MiXCR on the PCR reads and lists one entry per CDR3 protein. Of some 14,000 distinct CDR3 sequences in the sample, 50% to 60% were seen once. The antigens for these receptors are not known. Source material: CD4+ T cells from blood, cultured in vitro. Receptors originate from a human donor who had recovered from COVID-19. The CDR3 runs from the conserved cysteine through the conserved F or W. A D gene is named only where the DNA matches it firmly. For some rows the clone size is stated as once, few or many, or as a class when expanded; others skip it.

J gene | V gene | D gene | clone size | CDR3 protein | CDR3 DNA
TRBJ1-5 | TRBV5-4 | TRBD1 | NA | CASSLGGDSGQPQHF | TGTGCCAGCAGCTTGGGAGGGGACAGCGGTCAGCCCCAGCATTTT
TRBJ1-4 | TRBV20-1 | NA | NA | CCARVPQATNEKLFF | TGCTGTGCTAGAGTTCCGCAGGCGACTAATGAAAAACTGTTTTTT
TRBJ1-2 | TRBV2 | NA | few | CASSSQGSNYGYTF | TGTGCCAGCAGTTCCCAGGGTTCTAACTATGGCTACACCTTC
TRBJ2-1 | TRBV12-3/TRBV12-4 | TRBD2 | few | CASSPGTSTYNEQFF | TGTGCCAGCAGCCCGGGGACTAGTACCTACAATGAGCAGTTCTTC
TRBJ1-2 | TRBV19 | NA | few | CASSIGRPPQYGYTF | TGTGCCAGTAGTATAGGCCGACCTCCTCAATATGGCTACACCTTC
TRBJ1-6 | TRBV6-1 | TRBD1 | NA | CASSARSDRRPYNSPLHF | TGTGCCAGCAGTGCCCGATCGGACAGGCGGCCCTATAATTCACCCCTCCACTTT
TRBJ2-7 | TRBV20-1 | TRBD1 | NA | CSAREGFFGTGSEQYF | TGCAGTGCTAGAGAAGGGTTTTTCGGGACAGGGAGTGAGCAGTACTTC
TRBJ2-5 | TRBV2 | NA | NA | CASRDQETQYF | TGTGCCAGCAGGGACCAAGAGACCCAGTACTTC
TRBJ2-3 | TRBV19 | NA | NA | CASSIEARTDTQYF | TGTGCCAGTAGTATCGAGGCACGCACAGATACGCAGTATTTT
TRBJ2-3 | TRBV18 | NA | NA | CASSPPPRSLVF | TGTGCCAGCTCACCACCTCCCCGATCCCTGGTATTT
TRBJ1-5 | TRBV15 | TRBD1 | NA | CATSTGQAGNQSQHF | TGTGCCACCAGCACCGGACAGGCCGGCAATCAGTCCCAGCATTTT
TRBJ1-2 | TRBV2 | NA | few | CASSVNGQFYGYTF | TGTGCCAGCAGTGTCAACGGACAGTTCTATGGCTACACCTTC
TRBJ1-5 | TRBV20-1 | NA | NA | CSARFRGYSNQPQHF | TGCAGTGCTAGGTTCCGAGGTTATAGCAATCAGCCCCAGCATTTT
TRBJ1-3 | TRBV28 | NA | NA | CASVKGGSGNTIYF | TGTGCCAGCGTTAAAGGGGGCTCTGGAAACACCATATATTTT
TRBJ2-5 | TRBV20-1 | NA | NA | CSARGASAQETQYF | TGCAGTGCCCGGGGGGCTAGCGCTCAAGAGACCCAGTACTTC
TRBJ2-2 | TRBV7-3 | NA | NA | CASSLNGRTGELFF | TGTGCCAGCAGCTTAAACGGGCGCACCGGGGAGCTGTTTTTT
TRBJ2-3 | TRBV19 | TRBD2 | NA | CASSIASAGGEDTQYF | TGTGCCAGTAGTATAGCGTCGGCGGGAGGGGAAGATACGCAGTATTTT
TRBJ2-2 | TRBV28 | TRBD2 | NA | CAIERLAGATGELFF | TGTGCCATCGAAAGGCTAGCGGGGGCCACCGGGGAGCTGTTTTTT
TRBJ2-7 | TRBV20-1 | TRBD2 | few | CSARDRLGAGGPLEQYF | TGCAGTGCTAGAGACAGGCTAGGGGCGGGAGGGCCGTTAGAGCAGTACTTC
TRBJ1-2 | TRBV9 | NA | NA | CASSALGGYGYTF | TGTGCCAGCAGCGCCCTGGGAGGGTATGGCTACACCTTC
TRBJ1-1 | TRBV6-2/TRBV6-3 | TRBD1 | NA | CASSTTGVEAFF | TGTGCCAGCAGTACAACAGGGGTTGAAGCTTTCTTT
TRBJ1-6 | TRBV10-1 | NA | once | CASGESVTIQGTGFSPLHF | TGCGCCAGCGGTGAGTCCGTGACGATCCAGGGGACCGGGTTTTCACCCCTCCACTTT
TRBJ2-1 | TRBV7-2 | TRBD2 | medium-sized | CASSHSSGRATQFF | TGTGCCAGCAGCCACTCTAGCGGGAGGGCCACCCAGTTCTTC
TRBJ1-2 | TRBV5-1 | NA | few | CASRDSNYGYTF | TGCGCCAGCAGAGACAGTAACTATGGCTACACCTTC
TRBJ2-5 | TRBV12-3/TRBV12-4 | TRBD2 | few | CASSLTSRETQYF | TGTGCCAGCAGTTTGACTAGCCGGGAGACCCAGTACTTC
TRBJ2-7 | TRBV2 | TRBD2 | NA | CASRGLAGAYEQYF | TGTGCCAGCAGAGGACTAGCGGGGGCCTACGAGCAGTACTTC
TRBJ2-4 | TRBV20-1 | TRBD1 | few | CSAADGTENIQYF | TGCAGTGCAGCCGACGGGACAGAAAACATTCAGTACTTC
TRBJ1-5 | TRBV28 | NA | NA | CASTGGGWDQPQHF | TGTGCCAGCACCGGGGGGGGATGGGATCAGCCCCAGCATTTT